This record looks at one T cell receptor beta chain sequence and its context. The antigen remains undetermined. This entry comes from a study of blood T cells in healthy people across ages. Study results and caveats: Strong correlation was found linking TCR beta diversity to naive T cell percentage.

Then a second PCR, running about 6 to 12 cycles, was carried out with a sample-barcoded 5' primer and a J-beta primer mix. Tags on each cDNA molecule came from a template-switch adaptor with 12 random nucleotides. Paired-end reads containing CDR3 totaled no fewer than 2.5 million for each sample. Using its own MiXCR run on the 5' RACE reads, TCRdb lists one record per CDR3 protein. The table records 850,000 to 1,100,000 distinct CDR3 sequences, 35% to 40% of them present only once. Germline CDR1 reads LGHNA; CDR2 reads YSLEER. The CDR3 length is 15 residues. Between the trimmed V and J ends, which lost 3 bases and 4 bases, there was a span of 15 bases.

The V gene is TRBV4-3, the J gene TRBJ1-2; D remains ambiguous. The receptor's source is a man aged 18-30 years in good health. Sample: blood. Written as DNA, the CDR3 is TGCGCCAGCAGCCAGACCCCATCGGGTACCTATGGCTACACCTTC. As protein: CASSQTPSGTYGYTF.